A single sample gave rise to the 2 T cell receptor beta chains below, sequenced in a study of T cell responses to AZD1222 COVID-19 vaccine. Generated by immunoSEQ multiplex PCR, the TCRdb table keeps only in-frame clones and is missing some. The sample has over 100,000 clones, roughly nine tenths seen once. The sequencing here drew on peripheral blood, taken on day 0 of AZD1222 vaccination. The origin of the receptors is an adult in good health.

The CDR3 sequence: CASKTTANTEAFF. The CDR3 nucleotides are TGTGCCAGCAAAACCACCGCGAACACTGAAGCTTTCTTT. This sequence joins TRBV6-5 and TRBJ1-1; D remains unclear. Germline CDR1 and CDR2: MNHEY and SVGAGI. V was shortened by 7 bases and J by 1 base, with 10 bases between the two germline ends. The CDR3 spans 13 residues.

This sequence joins TRBV3-1 (or the pseudogene TRBV3-2) and TRBJ1-1; a possible D gene is TRBD1 (5 bases). CDR1 LGHDT and CDR2 YNNKEL come from the germline V gene (reference sequence). V was cut by 1 base and J by 2 bases, with 8 bases left in between. CDR3 size: 14 residues. The CDR3 nucleotides are TGTGCCAGCAGCCAAGCCGACAGAAACACTGAAGCTTTCTTT. Residues: CASSQADRNTEAFF.